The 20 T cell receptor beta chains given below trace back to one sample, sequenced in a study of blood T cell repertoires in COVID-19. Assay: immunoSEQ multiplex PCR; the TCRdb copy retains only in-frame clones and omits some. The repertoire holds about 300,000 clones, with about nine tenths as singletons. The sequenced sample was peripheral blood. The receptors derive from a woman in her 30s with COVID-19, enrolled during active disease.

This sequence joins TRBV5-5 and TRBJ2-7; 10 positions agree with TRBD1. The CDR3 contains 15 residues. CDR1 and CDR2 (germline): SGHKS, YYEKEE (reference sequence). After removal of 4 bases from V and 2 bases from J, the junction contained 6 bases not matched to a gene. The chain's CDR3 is CASSTTGGYTYEQYF. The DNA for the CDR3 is TGTGCCAGCAGCACGACAGGGGGCTATACCTACGAGCAGTACTTC. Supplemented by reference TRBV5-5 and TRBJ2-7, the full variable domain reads DAGVTQSPTHLIKTRGQQVTLRCSPISGHKSVSWYQQVLGQGPQFIFQYYEKEERGRGNFPDRFSARQFPNYSSELNVNALLLGDSALYLCASSTTGGYTYEQYFGPGTRLTVT.

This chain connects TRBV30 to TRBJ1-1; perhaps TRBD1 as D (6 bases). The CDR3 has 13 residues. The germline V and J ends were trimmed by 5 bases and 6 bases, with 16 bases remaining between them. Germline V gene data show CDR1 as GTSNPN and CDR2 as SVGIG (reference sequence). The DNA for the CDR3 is TGTGCCTGGGCCCAGGGGCGCACGGCTGAAGCTTTCTTT. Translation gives CAWAQGRTAEAFF.

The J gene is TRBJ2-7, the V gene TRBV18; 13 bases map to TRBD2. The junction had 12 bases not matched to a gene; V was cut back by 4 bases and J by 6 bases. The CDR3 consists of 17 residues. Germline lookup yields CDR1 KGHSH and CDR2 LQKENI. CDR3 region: CASSLQGTSGKLGEQYF. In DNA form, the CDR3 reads TGTGCCAGCTCACTACAGGGGACTAGCGGGAAACTGGGCGAGCAGTACTTC.

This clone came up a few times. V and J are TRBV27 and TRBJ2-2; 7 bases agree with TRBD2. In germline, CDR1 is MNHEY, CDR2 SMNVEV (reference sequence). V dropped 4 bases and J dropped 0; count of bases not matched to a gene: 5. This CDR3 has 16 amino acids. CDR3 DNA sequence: TGTGCCAGCAGTTCCTCAGCGGGATCGAACACCGGGGAGCTGTTTTTT. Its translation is CASSSSAGSNTGELFF.

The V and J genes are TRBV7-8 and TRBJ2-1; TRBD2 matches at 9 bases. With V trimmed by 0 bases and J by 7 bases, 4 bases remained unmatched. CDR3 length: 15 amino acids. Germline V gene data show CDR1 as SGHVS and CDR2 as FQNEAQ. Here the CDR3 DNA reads TGTGCCAGCAGCTTAGCTCGACTAGCGGCGAATGAGCAGTTCTTC. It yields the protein CASSLARLAANEQFF.

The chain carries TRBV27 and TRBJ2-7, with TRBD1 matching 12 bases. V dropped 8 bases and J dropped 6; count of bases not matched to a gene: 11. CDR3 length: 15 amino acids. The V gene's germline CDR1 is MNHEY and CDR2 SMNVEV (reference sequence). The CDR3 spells CASGFPGQGAAEQYF. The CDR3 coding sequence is TGTGCCAGCGGCTTCCCGGGACAGGGGGCTGCCGAGCAGTACTTC.

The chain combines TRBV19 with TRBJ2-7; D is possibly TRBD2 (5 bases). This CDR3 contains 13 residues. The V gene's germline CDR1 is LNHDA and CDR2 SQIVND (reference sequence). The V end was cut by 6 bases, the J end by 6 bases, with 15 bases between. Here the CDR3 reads CASSNGEGSEQYF. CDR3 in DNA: TGTGCCAGTAGCAATGGGGAAGGGAGCGAGCAGTACTTC.

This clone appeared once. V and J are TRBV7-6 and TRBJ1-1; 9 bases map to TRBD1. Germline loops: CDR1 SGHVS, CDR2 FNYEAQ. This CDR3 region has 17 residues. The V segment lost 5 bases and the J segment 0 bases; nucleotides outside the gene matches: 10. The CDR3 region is CASSLGQGSPLNTEAFF. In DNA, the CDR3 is TGTGCCAGCAGCCTCGGACAGGGGTCACCTCTGAACACTGAAGCTTTCTTT.

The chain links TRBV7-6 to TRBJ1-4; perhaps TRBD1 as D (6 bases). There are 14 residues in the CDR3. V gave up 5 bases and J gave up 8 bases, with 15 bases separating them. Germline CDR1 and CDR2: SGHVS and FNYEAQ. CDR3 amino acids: CASSVGGGREKLFF. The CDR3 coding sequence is TGTGCCAGCAGCGTTGGGGGGGGGCGCGAAAAACTGTTTTTT.

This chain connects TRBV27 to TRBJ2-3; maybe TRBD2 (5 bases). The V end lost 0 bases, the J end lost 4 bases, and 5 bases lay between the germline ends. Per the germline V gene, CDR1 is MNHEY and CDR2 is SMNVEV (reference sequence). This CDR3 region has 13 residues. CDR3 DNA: TGTGCCAGCAGTTTATCGAGGGCAGATACGCAGTATTTT. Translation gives CASSLSRADTQYF.

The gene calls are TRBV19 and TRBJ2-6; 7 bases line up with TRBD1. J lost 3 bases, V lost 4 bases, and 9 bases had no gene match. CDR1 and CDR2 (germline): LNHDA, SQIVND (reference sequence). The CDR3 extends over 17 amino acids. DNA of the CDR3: TGTGCCAGTAGTAAACGACGAACAGGGGTTGGGGCCAACGTCCTGACTTTC. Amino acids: CASSKRRTGVGANVLTF.

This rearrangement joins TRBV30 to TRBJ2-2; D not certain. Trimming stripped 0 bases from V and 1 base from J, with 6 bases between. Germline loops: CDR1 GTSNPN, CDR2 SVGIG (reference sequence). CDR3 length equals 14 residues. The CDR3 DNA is TGTGCCTGGAGTGTACTACAGAACACCGGGGAGCTGTTTTTT. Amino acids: CAWSVLQNTGELFF.

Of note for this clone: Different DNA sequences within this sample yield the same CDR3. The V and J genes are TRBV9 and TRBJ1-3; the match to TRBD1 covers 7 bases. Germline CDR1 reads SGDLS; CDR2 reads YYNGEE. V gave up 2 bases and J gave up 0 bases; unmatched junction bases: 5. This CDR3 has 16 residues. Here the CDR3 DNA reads TGTGCCAGCAGCGTGGGGGGACAGAGCTCTGGAAACACCATATATTTT. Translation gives CASSVGGQSSGNTIYF.

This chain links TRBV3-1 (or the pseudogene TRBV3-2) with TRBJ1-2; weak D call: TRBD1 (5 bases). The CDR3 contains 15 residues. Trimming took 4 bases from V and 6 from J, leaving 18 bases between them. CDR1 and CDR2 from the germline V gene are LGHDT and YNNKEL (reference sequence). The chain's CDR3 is CASSRGWGDEHGYTF. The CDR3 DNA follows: TGTGCCAGCAGCCGAGGCTGGGGGGACGAGCATGGCTACACCTTC.

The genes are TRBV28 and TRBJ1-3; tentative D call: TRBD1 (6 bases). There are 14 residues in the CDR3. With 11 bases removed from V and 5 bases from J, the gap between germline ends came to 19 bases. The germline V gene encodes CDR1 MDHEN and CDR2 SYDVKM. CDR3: CASVGAPSRNTIYF. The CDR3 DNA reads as TGTGCCTCTGTGGGGGCACCGAGCAGAAACACCATATATTTT.

The CDR3 region is CASSKGLAGGAYNEQFF. CDR3 nucleotide sequence: TGCGCCAGCAGCAAGGGACTAGCGGGAGGGGCGTACAATGAGCAGTTCTTC. The chain links TRBV5-1 to TRBJ2-1, with 16 bases that match TRBD2. The CDR3 has 17 amino acids. The trim removed 4 bases at V and 4 bases at J, leaving 5 bases unmatched. Germline V gene sequence: CDR1 SGHRS, CDR2 YFSETQ.

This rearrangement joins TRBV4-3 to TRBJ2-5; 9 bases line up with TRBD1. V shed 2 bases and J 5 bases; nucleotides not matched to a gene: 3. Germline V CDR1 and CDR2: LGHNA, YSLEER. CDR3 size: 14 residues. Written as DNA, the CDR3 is TGCGCCAGCAGCCAACGTGACAGGGGGGAGACCCAGTACTTC. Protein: CASSQRDRGETQYF.

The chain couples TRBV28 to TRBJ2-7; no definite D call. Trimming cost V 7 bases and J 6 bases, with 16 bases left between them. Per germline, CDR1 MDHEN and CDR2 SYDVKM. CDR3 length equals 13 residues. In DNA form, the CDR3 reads TGTGCCAGCACCTTGGGTAGTGAGCGCGAGCAGTACTTC. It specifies CASTLGSEREQYF.

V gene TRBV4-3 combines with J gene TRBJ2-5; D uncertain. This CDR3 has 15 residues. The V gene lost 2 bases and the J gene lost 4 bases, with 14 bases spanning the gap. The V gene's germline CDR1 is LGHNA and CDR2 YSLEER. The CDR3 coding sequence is TGCGCCAGCAGCCAATTCTCCACCGAGGTAGAGACCCAGTACTTC. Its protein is CASSQFSTEVETQYF.

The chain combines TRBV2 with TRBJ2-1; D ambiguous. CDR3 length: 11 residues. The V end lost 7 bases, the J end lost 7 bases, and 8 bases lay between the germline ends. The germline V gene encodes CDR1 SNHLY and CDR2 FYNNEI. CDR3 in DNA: TGTGCCAGCACCACGCTAAATGAGCAGTTCTTC. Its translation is CASTTLNEQFF.